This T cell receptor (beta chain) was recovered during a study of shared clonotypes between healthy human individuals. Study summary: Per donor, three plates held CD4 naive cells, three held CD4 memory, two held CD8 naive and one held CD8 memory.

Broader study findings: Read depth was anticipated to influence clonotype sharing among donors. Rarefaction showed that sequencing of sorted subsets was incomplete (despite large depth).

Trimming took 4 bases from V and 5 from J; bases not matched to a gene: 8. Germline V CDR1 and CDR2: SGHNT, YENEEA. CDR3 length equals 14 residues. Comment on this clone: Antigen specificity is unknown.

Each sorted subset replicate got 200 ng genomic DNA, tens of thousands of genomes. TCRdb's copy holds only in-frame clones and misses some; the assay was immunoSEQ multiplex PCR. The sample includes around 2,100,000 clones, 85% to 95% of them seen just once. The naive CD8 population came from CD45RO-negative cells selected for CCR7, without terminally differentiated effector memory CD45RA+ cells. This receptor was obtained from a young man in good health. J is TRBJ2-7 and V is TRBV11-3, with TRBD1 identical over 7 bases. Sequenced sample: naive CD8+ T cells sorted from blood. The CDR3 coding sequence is TGTGCCAGCAGCTCCGGACAGGTAAAACACGAGCAGTACTTC. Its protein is CASSSGQVKHEQYF.